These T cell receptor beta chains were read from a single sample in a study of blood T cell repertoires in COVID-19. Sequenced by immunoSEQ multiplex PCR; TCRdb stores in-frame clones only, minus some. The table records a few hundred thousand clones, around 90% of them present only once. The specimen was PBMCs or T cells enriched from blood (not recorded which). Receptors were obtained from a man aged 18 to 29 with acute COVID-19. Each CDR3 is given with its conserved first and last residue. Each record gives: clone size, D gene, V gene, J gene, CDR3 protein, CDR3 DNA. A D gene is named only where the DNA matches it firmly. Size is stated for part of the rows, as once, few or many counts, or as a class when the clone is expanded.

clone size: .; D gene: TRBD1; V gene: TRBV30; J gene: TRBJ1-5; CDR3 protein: CAWSVQGGNQPQHF; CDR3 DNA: TGTGCCTGGAGTGTACAGGGGGGGAATCAGCCCCAGCATTTT
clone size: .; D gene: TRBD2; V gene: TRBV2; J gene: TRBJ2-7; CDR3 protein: CASSDLSSGAYEQYF; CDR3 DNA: TGTGCCAGCAGTGATTTGTCTAGCGGGGCCTACGAGCAGTACTTC
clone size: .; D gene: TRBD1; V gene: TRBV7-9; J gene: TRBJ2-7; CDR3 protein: CASSLFEGQNSYEQYF; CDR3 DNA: TGTGCCAGCAGCTTATTTGAGGGACAGAACTCCTACGAGCAGTACTTC
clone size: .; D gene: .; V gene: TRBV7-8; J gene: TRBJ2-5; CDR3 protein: CASSPRTVQETQYF; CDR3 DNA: TGTGCCAGCAGCCCGAGGACAGTCCAAGAGACCCAGTACTTC
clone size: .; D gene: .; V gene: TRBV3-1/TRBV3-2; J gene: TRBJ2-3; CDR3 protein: CASSLYRDTDTQYF; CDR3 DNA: TGTGCCAGCAGCCTCTACAGGGACACAGATACGCAGTATTTT
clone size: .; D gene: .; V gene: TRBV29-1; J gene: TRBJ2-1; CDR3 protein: CSVEGGSSNEQFF; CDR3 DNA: TGCAGCGTTGAAGGTGGGAGTAGCAATGAGCAGTTCTTC
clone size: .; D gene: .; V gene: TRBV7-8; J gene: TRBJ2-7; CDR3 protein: CASSPGSYEQYF; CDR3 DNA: TGTGCCAGCAGCCCAGGGTCGTACGAGCAGTACTTC
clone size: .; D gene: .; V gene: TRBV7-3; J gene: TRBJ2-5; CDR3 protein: CASSFLEISGFSQETQYF; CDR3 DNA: TGTGCCAGCAGCTTTCTCGAAATCTCCGGGTTTTCCCAAGAGACCCAGTACTTC
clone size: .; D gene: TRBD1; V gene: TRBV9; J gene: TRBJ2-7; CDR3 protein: CASSEAGGASEQYF; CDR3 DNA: TGTGCCAGCAGCGAGGCAGGGGGCGCGTCCGAGCAGTACTTC
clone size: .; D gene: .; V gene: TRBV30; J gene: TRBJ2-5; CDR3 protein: CAWSGSNQETQYF; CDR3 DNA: TGTGCCTGGAGTGGGAGCAACCAAGAGACCCAGTACTTC
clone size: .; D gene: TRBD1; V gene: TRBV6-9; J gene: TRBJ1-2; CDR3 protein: CASSSTGTVRLSGYTF; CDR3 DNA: TGTGCCAGCAGTTCCACCGGGACAGTCCGCCTGAGTGGCTACACCTTC
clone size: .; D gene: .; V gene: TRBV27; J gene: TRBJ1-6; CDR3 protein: CASSLSSMRDSPLHF; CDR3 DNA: TGTGCCAGCAGTTTATCGTCGATGAGAGATTCACCCCTCCACTTT
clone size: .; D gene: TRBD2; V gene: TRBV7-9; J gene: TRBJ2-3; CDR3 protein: CASSSLGGSMDTQYF; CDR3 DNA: TGTGCCAGCAGCTCCCTCGGCGGGAGCATGGATACGCAGTATTTT
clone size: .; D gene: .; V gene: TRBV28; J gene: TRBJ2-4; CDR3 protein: CASSLKGGVKNIQYF; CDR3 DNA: TGTGCCAGCAGTTTAAAAGGGGGTGTCAAAAACATTCAGTACTTC
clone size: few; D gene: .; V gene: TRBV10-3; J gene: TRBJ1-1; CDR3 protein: CAISESRNTEAFF; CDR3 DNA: TGTGCCATCAGTGAGTCCAGGAACACTGAAGCTTTCTTT
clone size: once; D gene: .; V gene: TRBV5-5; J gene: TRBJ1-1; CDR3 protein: CASSLVGGVNTEAFF; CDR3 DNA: TGTGCCAGCAGCTTGGTCGGAGGGGTGAACACTGAAGCTTTCTTT
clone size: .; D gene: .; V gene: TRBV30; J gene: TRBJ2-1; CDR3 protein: CAWNEDLTMSGFF; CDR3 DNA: TGTGCCTGGAATGAGGACCTTACAATGAGCGGGTTCTTC
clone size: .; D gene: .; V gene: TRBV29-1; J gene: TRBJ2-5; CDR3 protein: CSVEGQGWGTQYF; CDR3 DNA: TGCAGCGTTGAAGGGCAGGGTTGGGGGACCCAGTACTTC
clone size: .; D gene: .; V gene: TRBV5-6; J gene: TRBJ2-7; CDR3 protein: CASEQANYEQYF; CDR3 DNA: TGTGCCAGCGAACAGGCGAACTACGAGCAGTACTTC
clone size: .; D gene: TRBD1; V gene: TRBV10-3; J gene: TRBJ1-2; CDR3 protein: CAISGGQGDGYTF; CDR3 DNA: TGTGCCATCAGCGGCGGACAGGGAGATGGCTACACCTTC
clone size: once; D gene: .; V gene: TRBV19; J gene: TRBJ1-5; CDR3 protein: CASSIDHRAGEPQHF; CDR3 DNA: TGTGCCAGTAGTATAGATCACAGGGCGGGGGAGCCCCAGCATTTT
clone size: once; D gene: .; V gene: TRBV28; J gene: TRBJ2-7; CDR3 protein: CASRTRSTATYEQYF; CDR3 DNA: TGTGCCAGCAGGACTCGCAGCACCGCTACCTACGAGCAGTACTTC
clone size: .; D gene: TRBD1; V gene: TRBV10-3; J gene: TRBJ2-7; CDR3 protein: CATTGEEFYEQYF; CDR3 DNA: TGTGCCACTACAGGGGAAGAGTTCTACGAGCAGTACTTC
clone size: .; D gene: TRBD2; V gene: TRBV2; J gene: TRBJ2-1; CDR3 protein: CASGGDNEQFF; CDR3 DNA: TGTGCCAGCGGGGGGGACAATGAGCAGTTCTTC
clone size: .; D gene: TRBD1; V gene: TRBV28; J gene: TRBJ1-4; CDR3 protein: CASTGQGYEDGEKLFF; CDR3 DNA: TGTGCCAGCACTGGACAGGGTTATGAGGACGGTGAAAAACTGTTTTTT
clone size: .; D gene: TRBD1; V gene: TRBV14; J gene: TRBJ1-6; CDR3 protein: CASSQRTGSSPLHF; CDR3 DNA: TGTGCCAGCAGCCAACGGACAGGGTCTTCACCCCTCCACTTT
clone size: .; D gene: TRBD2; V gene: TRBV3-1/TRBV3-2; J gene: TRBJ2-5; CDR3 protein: CASSQTPSGKETQYF; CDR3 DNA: TGTGCCAGCAGCCAAACACCTAGCGGGAAGGAGACCCAGTACTTC
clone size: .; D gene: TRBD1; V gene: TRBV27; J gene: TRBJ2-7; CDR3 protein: CASSFFSGQYEQYF; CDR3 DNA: TGTGCCAGCAGTTTTTTCTCGGGACAGTACGAGCAGTACTTC
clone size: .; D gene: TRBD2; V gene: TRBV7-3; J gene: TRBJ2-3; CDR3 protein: CASSLTASGDTDTQYF; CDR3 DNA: TGTGCCAGCAGCTTAACGGCTAGCGGAGACACAGATACGCAGTATTTT
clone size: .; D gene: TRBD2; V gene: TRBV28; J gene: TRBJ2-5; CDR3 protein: CARARGGRAVETQYF; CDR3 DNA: TGTGCCAGGGCCCGTGGCGGGAGGGCCGTAGAGACCCAGTACTTC
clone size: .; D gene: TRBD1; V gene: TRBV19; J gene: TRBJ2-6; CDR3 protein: CASSWGTGSSGANVLTF; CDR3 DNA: TGTGCCAGTAGTTGGGGGACAGGCTCCTCTGGGGCCAACGTCCTGACTTTC
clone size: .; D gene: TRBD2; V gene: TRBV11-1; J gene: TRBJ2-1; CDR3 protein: CASSLGFTSGNNEQFF; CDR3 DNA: TGTGCCAGCAGCTTAGGATTCACTAGCGGCAACAATGAGCAGTTCTTC
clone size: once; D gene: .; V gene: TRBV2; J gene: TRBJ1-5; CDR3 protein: CASSVASTGNQPQHF; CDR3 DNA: TGTGCCAGCAGTGTGGCGAGCACAGGGAATCAGCCCCAGCATTTT
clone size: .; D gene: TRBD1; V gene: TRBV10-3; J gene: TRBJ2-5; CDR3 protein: CAIRTGDQETQYF; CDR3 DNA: TGTGCCATCAGAACAGGGGATCAAGAGACCCAGTACTTC
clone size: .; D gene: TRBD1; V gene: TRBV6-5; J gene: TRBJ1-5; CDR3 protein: CASSPSGTGWGPQHF; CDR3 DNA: TGTGCCAGCAGTCCCTCCGGGACAGGCTGGGGGCCCCAGCATTTT
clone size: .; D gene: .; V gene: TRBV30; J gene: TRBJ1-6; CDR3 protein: CAWSEPGNSPLHF; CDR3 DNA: TGTGCCTGGAGTGAGCCGGGTAATTCACCCCTCCACTTT
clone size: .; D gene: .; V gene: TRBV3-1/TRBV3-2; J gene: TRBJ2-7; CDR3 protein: CASSRGLPLEQYF; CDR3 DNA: TGTGCCAGCAGTCGAGGACTCCCACTCGAGCAGTACTTC
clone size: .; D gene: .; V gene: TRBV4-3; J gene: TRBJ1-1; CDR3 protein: CASSQGWNTEAFF; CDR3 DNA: TGCGCCAGCAGCCAGGGCTGGAACACTGAAGCTTTCTTT
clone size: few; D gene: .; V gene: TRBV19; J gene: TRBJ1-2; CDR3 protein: CASNYYGYTF; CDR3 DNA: TGTGCCAGTAACTACTATGGCTACACCTTC
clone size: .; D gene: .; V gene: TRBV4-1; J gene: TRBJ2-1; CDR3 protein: CASSQGAGDYGNEQFF; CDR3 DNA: TGCGCCAGCAGCCAAGGTGCGGGTGACTACGGCAATGAGCAGTTCTTC
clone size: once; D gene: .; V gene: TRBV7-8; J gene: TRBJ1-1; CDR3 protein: CASSLAGSNTEAFF; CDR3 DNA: TGTGCCAGCAGCTTAGCGGGCTCCAACACTGAAGCTTTCTTT
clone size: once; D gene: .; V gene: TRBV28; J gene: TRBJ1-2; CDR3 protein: CASSFSTNYGYTF; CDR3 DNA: TGTGCCAGCAGTTTTTCAACTAACTATGGCTACACCTTC
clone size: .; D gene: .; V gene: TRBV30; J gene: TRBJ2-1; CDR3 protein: CAWSTRDGVNEQFF; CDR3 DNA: TGTGCCTGGAGTACCAGGGATGGGGTCAATGAGCAGTTCTTC
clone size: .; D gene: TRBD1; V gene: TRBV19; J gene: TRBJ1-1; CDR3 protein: CASSQQGALTEAFF; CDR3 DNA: TGTGCCAGTAGTCAACAGGGGGCTTTAACTGAAGCTTTCTTT
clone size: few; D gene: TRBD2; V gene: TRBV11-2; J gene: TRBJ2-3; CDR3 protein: CASSPTQGLAGGPRDTQYF; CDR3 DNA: TGTGCCAGCAGCCCCACGCAGGGACTAGCGGGAGGGCCGCGAGATACGCAGTATTTT
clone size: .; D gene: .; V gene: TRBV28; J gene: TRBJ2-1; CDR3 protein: CATSGQEITANEQFF; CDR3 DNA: TGTGCCACCTCCGGCCAGGAAATTACTGCTAATGAGCAGTTCTTC
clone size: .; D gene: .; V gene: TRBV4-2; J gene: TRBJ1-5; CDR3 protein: CASSQGAPDQPQHF; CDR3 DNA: TGTGCCAGCAGCCAAGGTGCCCCGGATCAGCCCCAGCATTTT
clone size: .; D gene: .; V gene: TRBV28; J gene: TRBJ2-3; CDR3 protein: CASSLASQETDTQYF; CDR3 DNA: TGTGCCAGCAGTTTGGCGAGTCAGGAAACAGATACGCAGTATTTT
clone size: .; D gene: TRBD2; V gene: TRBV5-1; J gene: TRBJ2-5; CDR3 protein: CASSATIAGGKETQYF; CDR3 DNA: TGCGCCAGCAGCGCGACGATAGCGGGAGGGAAAGAGACCCAGTACTTC
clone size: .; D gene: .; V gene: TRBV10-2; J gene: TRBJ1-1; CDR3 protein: CASSESGHLNTEAFF; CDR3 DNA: TGCGCCAGCAGTGAGTCCGGACACCTGAACACTGAAGCTTTCTTT